The present T cell receptor beta chain was sequenced within a study of blood T cell repertoires in COVID-19. The length of the CDR3 is 14 residues. Germline loops: CDR1 PRHDT, CDR2 FYEKMQ (reference sequence). The trim removed 2 bases at V and 8 bases at J, leaving 6 bases unmatched. TCRdb keeps only in-frame clones here, not all; method: immunoSEQ multiplex PCR. The profile covers approximately 270,000 clones, with 70% to 90% appearing a single time and 1.5% to 2% taken by the ten largest. The TCR was taken from a woman aged 45-65 years who had recovered from COVID-19. Sequencing was performed on PBMCs or T cells enriched from blood (not recorded which). V and J are TRBV13 and TRBJ2-4; the match to TRBD2 covers 7 bases. The CDR3 reads CASSLRLGGDIQYF. CDR3 nucleotides: TGTGCCAGCAGCTTACGGCTGGGAGGGGACATTCAGTACTTC.